Each of the 15 T cell receptor beta chains below was sequenced from the same sample in a study of CD8 T cells in Susac syndrome. RNA totalling about 0.5 to 1 ug underwent reverse transcription with random hexamers. TCRdb used MiXCR to reprocess the immunoSEQ multiplex PCR reads, holding one entry per CDR3 protein. The repertoire holds over 95,000 distinct CDR3 sequences, with approximately 90% as singletons. Sequencing used CD8+ T cells from PBMCs. These receptors came from a human donor in good health.

This clonotype was observed a few times. The CDR3 DNA sequence: TGTGCCAGCAGCTCTGAGGACAGGGGAGGGAATGAGCAGTTCTTC. Its translation is CASSSEDRGGNEQFF. This chain connects TRBV5-6 to TRBJ2-1; 9 positions agree with TRBD1. Germline assignment: CDR1 SGHDT and CDR2 YYEEEE. The CDR3 is 15 amino acids. V dropped 3 bases and J dropped 7; count of bases not matched to a gene: 8.

The chain has TRBV29-1 and TRBJ2-1; TRBD1 might be the D (6 bases). This CDR3 spans 15 amino acids. The germline V gene encodes CDR1 SQVTM and CDR2 ANQGSEA. The V gene lost 4 bases and the J gene lost 6 bases, with 19 bases spanning the gap. The CDR3 loop is CSVGLTGPQSNEQFF. In DNA form, the CDR3 reads TGCAGCGTTGGGTTGACAGGTCCACAATCCAATGAGCAGTTCTTC.

V gene TRBV7-8 combines with J gene TRBJ1-1; D not certain. The CDR3 consists of 12 residues. Germline CDR1 SGHVS, CDR2 FQNEAQ. The germline V and J ends were trimmed by 1 base and 7 bases, with 7 bases remaining between them. The CDR3 spells CASSLDRYEAFF. CDR3 DNA: TGTGCCAGCAGCTTAGACCGCTATGAAGCTTTCTTT.

To note about this clonotype: The junction departs from germline at one end; a sequencing error may be responsible. This sequence joins TRBV5-1 and TRBJ1-1; D is possibly TRBD1 (5 bases). Germline assignment: CDR1 SGHRS and CDR2 YFSETQ. CDR3 length: 14 amino acids. The CDR3 DNA reads as TGCGCCAGCAGCTTGGAGCAGGGTTTGACTGAAGTTTTCTTT. Translation gives CASSLEQGLTEVFF.

The chain is built from TRBV30 and TRBJ1-4; D may be TRBD1 (5 bases). The ends were cut back, 2 bases at V and 8 bases at J, with 18 bases in the middle. This CDR3 has 15 amino acids. Germline CDR1 GTSNPN, CDR2 SVGIG (reference sequence). Here the CDR3 reads CAWSPTRGLGEKLFF. The CDR3 DNA is TGTGCCTGGAGTCCAACCCGGGGGTTGGGAGAAAAACTGTTTTTT.

The V call is TRBV2, the J call TRBJ2-2; 8 bases agree with TRBD2. CDR1 is SNHLY, CDR2 FYNNEI, per germline. The CDR3 length is 15 residues. After removal of 4 bases from V and 2 bases from J, the junction contained 3 bases not matched to a gene. The CDR3 DNA sequence: TGTGCCAGCAGTGCACTAGCGGAAAACACCGGGGAGCTGTTTTTT. Residues: CASSALAENTGELFF. Variable domain in full (rest from reference TRBV2 and TRBJ2-2): EPEVTQTPSHQVTQMGQEVILRCVPISNHLYFYWYRQILGQKVEFLVSFYNNEISEKSEIFDDQFSVERPDGSNFTLKIRSTKLEDSAMYFCASSALAENTGELFFGEGSRLTVL.

Only one count was recorded for this clonotype. This chain uses TRBV30 with TRBJ2-4; 7 bases fit TRBD1. With V trimmed by 3 bases and J by 13 bases, 21 bases remained unmatched. This CDR3 contains 16 residues. From germline, CDR1 is GTSNPN and CDR2 SVGIG (reference sequence). CDR3 loop: CAWRVGSAGGSVGQYF. Here the CDR3 DNA reads TGTGCCTGGAGGGTAGGGTCGGCAGGGGGTAGCGTTGGCCAGTACTTC.

The chain combines TRBV7-2 with TRBJ2-7; 7 bases agree with TRBD2. This CDR3 is 15 amino acids long. CDR1 is SGHTA, CDR2 FQGNSA, per germline. Losses at the gene ends were 5 bases for V and 0 bases for J; bases not matched to a gene: 7. CDR3 DNA: TGTGCCAGCAGCGAAGGGGAGGGACTCTCCTACGAGCAGTACTTC. It is translated as CASSEGEGLSYEQYF.

The chain links TRBV29-1 to TRBJ2-4; D tentatively fits TRBD1 or TRBD2 (5 bases each). This CDR3 region has 15 residues. The germline V and J ends were trimmed by 0 bases and 6 bases, with 15 bases remaining between them. Germline-derived CDR1 and CDR2 are SQVTM and ANQGSEA. CDR3 nucleotide sequence: TGCAGCGTTGAAGATCAGTCTCTGGGGGTAAACATTCAGTACTTC. This sequence encodes CSVEDQSLGVNIQYF.

The gene calls are TRBV20-1 and TRBJ2-5; no reliable D call. V was pared by 1 base and J by 7 bases, with 16 bases between. The CDR3 runs to 14 residues. Per the germline V gene, CDR1 is DFQATT and CDR2 is SNEGSKA (reference sequence). The CDR3 is CSARAQGNYGTQYF. The CDR3 DNA reads TGCAGTGCTAGAGCCCAAGGAAACTACGGGACCCAGTACTTC.

The V and J genes are TRBV6-2 or TRBV6-3 and TRBJ1-1, with D unresolved. CDR1 MNHEY and CDR2 SVGEGT come from the germline V gene. V dropped 6 bases and J dropped 2 bases, with 13 bases sitting between them. The CDR3 is 14 amino acids. This CDR3 reads CASSYGRFNTEAFF. The CDR3 DNA is TGTGCCAGCAGCTACGGACGTTTTAACACTGAAGCTTTCTTT.

The rearrangement links TRBV4-3 to TRBJ2-4; D is ambiguous. The V end was cut by 0 bases, the J end by 9 bases, with 12 bases between. The length of the CDR3 is 14 residues. The V gene's germline CDR1 is LGHNA and CDR2 YSLEER. The CDR3 nucleotides are TGCGCCAGCAGCCAAGACTGGGGTATGAGCATTCAGTACTTC. Protein: CASSQDWGMSIQYF.

The chain links TRBV7-9 to TRBJ2-6; no clear D. CDR1 SEHNR and CDR2 FQNEAQ come from the germline V gene (reference sequence). With 8 bases removed from V and 2 bases from J, the gap between germline ends came to 7 bases. The CDR3 is 13 amino acids. The CDR3 nucleotides read TGTGCCAGCGGCCCAACTGGGGCCAACGTCCTGACTTTC. Encoded protein: CASGPTGANVLTF.

V usage is TRBV3-1 and J usage is TRBJ2-1; D call uncertain. The CDR3 has 17 amino acids. Germline V CDR1 and CDR2: LGHDT, YNNKEL (reference sequence). Deletions cut 0 bases from V and 6 bases from J, with 18 bases between. CDR3 region: CASSQDRPDGFGNEQFF. In DNA form, the CDR3 reads TGTGCCAGCAGCCAAGATCGGCCGGATGGTTTTGGCAATGAGCAGTTCTTC.

The rearrangement links TRBV11-2 to TRBJ2-3; D is undetermined. The CDR3 loop spans 12 amino acids. Germline V CDR1 and CDR2: SGHAT, FQNNGV. Trimming pared 0 bases from V and 9 bases from J, leaving 7 bases between. CDR3 in DNA: TGTGCCAGCAGCTTAGATCGCGGAACGCAGTATTTT. Protein sequence: CASSLDRGTQYF. Full variable domain (missing parts from reference TRBV11-2 and TRBJ2-3): EAGVAQSPRYKIIEKRQSVAFWCNPISGHATLYWYQQILGQGPKLLIQFQNNGVVDDSQLPKDRFSAERLKGVDSTLKIQPAKLEDSAVYLCASSLDRGTQYFGPGTRLTVL.